Listed here are 3 T cell receptor beta chains from one sample, sequenced in a study of vaccination and CD4 T cells after COVID-19. Antigen specificity for these receptors is unknown. Treatment: roughly 11-day PBMC culture with coronavirus spike peptide pools or control peptides (ViraFEST assay). The Oncomine TCR Beta short-read assay was applied to DNA of cultured CD4+ T cells. MiXCR, run by TCRdb on the PCR reads, gives a single entry per CDR3 protein. The table lists about 12,000 distinct CDR3 sequences, approximately 50% of them singletons. Input material: CD4+ T cells from blood, cultured in vitro. Source of these receptors: a human donor who had recovered from COVID-19.

The gene calls are TRBV20-1 and TRBJ2-1, with D unclear. Germline CDR1 DFQATT, CDR2 SNEGSKA (reference sequence). Trimming removed 5 bases from V and 8 bases from J, with 10 bases in between. The CDR3 is 11 amino acids. The CDR3 here is CSAGEKHEQFF. CDR3 in DNA: TGCAGTGCTGGTGAGAAGCATGAGCAGTTCTTC.

The chain joins TRBV25-1 to TRBJ1-3; D gene unclear. Germline V lookup: CDR1 MGHDK, CDR2 SYGVNS. This CDR3 has 15 residues. V dropped 1 base and J dropped 4 bases, with 11 bases sitting between them. In nucleotides, the CDR3 is TGTGCCAGCAGTGAATTTGGGGAATCCGGAAACACCATATATTTT. Its protein product is CASSEFGESGNTIYF. The variable domain in full, with the rest retrieved from reference TRBV25-1 and TRBJ1-3, is EADIYQTPRYLVIGTGKKITLECSQTMGHDKMYWYQQDPGMELHLIHYSYGVNSTEKGDLSSESTVSRIRTEHFPLTLESARPSHTSQYLCASSEFGESGNTIYFGEGSWLTVV.

This clonotype has more than one count but fewer than ten. The chain links TRBV27 to TRBJ1-1, with D perhaps matching TRBD1 (5 bases). This CDR3 spans 15 amino acids. Trimming left V 6 bases short and J 3 bases short, with 17 bases between. Looked up from germline, CDR1 is MNHEY and CDR2 is SMNVEV (reference sequence). CDR3 loop: CASSFSARGDTEAFF. Written as DNA, the CDR3 is TGTGCCAGCAGCTTCTCCGCCAGAGGGGACACTGAAGCTTTCTTT.